These T cell receptor beta chains were read from a single sample in a study of vaccination and CD4 T cells after COVID-19. These receptors are not linked to any known antigen. TCRdb re-derived calls from the PCR reads in MiXCR, one entry per CDR3 protein. The sample shows some 12,000 distinct CDR3 sequences, about 60% of them seen only once. Sequencing used CD4+ T cells from blood, cultured in vitro. These receptors were obtained from a human donor who had recovered from COVID-19. Both conserved end residues are part of each CDR3. A D gene is named only where the DNA matches it firmly. For some rows the clone size is stated as once, few or many, or as a class when expanded; others skip it.

TRBD1	TRBV6-2/TRBV6-3	.	TRBJ2-5	TGTGCCAGCATTCAGGGACGAGGACAGGGTCTGAGAGAGACCCAGTACTTC	CASIQGRGQGLRETQYF
.	TRBV20-1	few	TRBJ1-6	TGCAGTGCTAGAGATCGTAGGGGAAATTCACCCCTCCACTTT	CSARDRRGNSPLHF
.	TRBV6-5	few	TRBJ1-2	TGTGCCAGCAGTTACTCGAGTAGTACCGAGAACTATGGCTACACCTTC	CASSYSSSTENYGYTF
.	TRBV29-1	.	TRBJ1-2	TGCAGCGTTGAATGGAGGCAGGGGTACTATGGCTACACCTTC	CSVEWRQGYYGYTF
TRBD1	TRBV10-2	.	TRBJ1-5	TGCGCCAGCAGCTGGACAGGGGGCGGTGGCAATCAGCCCCAGCATTTT	CASSWTGGGGNQPQHF
TRBD1	TRBV20-1	.	TRBJ1-2	TGCAGTGCTATGGACAGGGGAGAGGGCGGCTACACCTTC	CSAMDRGEGGYTF
.	TRBV4-3	.	TRBJ1-3	TGCGCCAGCAGCCAAGGCGAGAGGGCTGGAAACACCATATATTTT	CASSQGERAGNTIYF
.	TRBV5-1	.	TRBJ2-1	TGCGCCAGCAGCTTGTGGGAAGGGCCTTACAATGAGCAGTTCTTC	CASSLWEGPYNEQFF
TRBD1	TRBV5-1	.	TRBJ1-2	TGCGCCAGCAGCTCAGCGTCCGGGACAGGGAAAGGCTACACCTTC	CASSSASGTGKGYTF
.	TRBV2	few	TRBJ2-2	TGTGCCAGCAGTGGGCTGGGCACCGGGGAGCTGTTTTTT	CASSGLGTGELFF
TRBD1	TRBV6-2/TRBV6-3	.	TRBJ1-2	TGTGCCAGGGCACTCACAGGGGACTATGGCTACACCTTC	CARALTGDYGYTF
TRBD2	TRBV10-3	.	TRBJ2-2	TGTGCCACCCAAAGCGGGGGGAACACCGGGGAGCTGTTTTTT	CATQSGGNTGELFF
.	TRBV7-9	.	TRBJ1-5	TGTGCCAGCAGCTTAGAAGGGGTTGGCAATCAGCCCCAGCATTTT	CASSLEGVGNQPQHF
.	TRBV4-3	.	TRBJ2-1	TGCGCCAGCAGCCAAGTAGGAGACCCCGTAAATGAGCAGTTCTTC	CASSQVGDPVNEQFF
.	TRBV7-2	.	TRBJ2-2	TGTGCCAGCAGCTTTAGGGACAATGCAGGGGAGCTGTTTTTT	CASSFRDNAGELFF
.	TRBV20-1	few	TRBJ2-3	TGCAGTGCTAGAGATCCAGCGCATCCTACAGATACGCAGTATTTT	CSARDPAHPTDTQYF
.	TRBV11-2	once	TRBJ1-1	TGTGCCAGCAGCTTAGTCCAGGGTAGGAACACTGAAGCTTTCTTT	CASSLVQGRNTEAFF
.	TRBV29-1	.	TRBJ2-5	TGCAGCGTGCTCATACCGGGTTCGGAGACCCAGTACTTC	CSVLIPGSETQYF
.	TRBV21-1	.	TRBJ1-2	TGTGCCAGCAGCAAACGTAAGGAGGGCTACACCTTC	CASSKRKEGYTF
.	TRBV3-1	.	TRBJ2-1	TGTGCCAGCAGCCCGGGGGGCCTTTGGCAGACTTACAATGAGCAGTTCTTC	CASSPGGLWQTYNEQFF
.	TRBV20-1	few	TRBJ2-1	TGCAGTGCTAGAGATCCGGTCAGACACAATGAGCAGTTCTTC	CSARDPVRHNEQFF
.	TRBV12-3/TRBV12-4	.	TRBJ1-2	TGTGCCAGCACCGACAGGAACTATGGCTACACCTTC	CASTDRNYGYTF
.	TRBV5-5	.	TRBJ1-2	TGTGCCAGCAGCTTGGCTTCTCATAACTATGGCTACACCTTC	CASSLASHNYGYTF
.	TRBV10-3	.	TRBJ1-4	TGTGCCATCAGTGATCGGGACCCCGCAACTAATGAAAAACTGTTTTTT	CAISDRDPATNEKLFF
.	TRBV30	.	TRBJ1-2	TGTGCCTGGAGCACCTCGACAGGACGGAACTATGGCTACACCTTC	CAWSTSTGRNYGYTF
.	TRBV19	.	TRBJ2-6	TGTGCCAGTAGTATAGGCCAGGGGACCCCCTCCCCTGGGGCCAACGTCCTGACTTTC	CASSIGQGTPSPGANVLTF
.	TRBV12-3/TRBV12-4	.	TRBJ1-1	TGTGCCAGCAGTTTAGGGACATCCACTGAAGCTTTCTTT	CASSLGTSTEAFF
.	TRBV10-3	few	TRBJ2-3	TGTGCCATCAGTGGAGCTCTGGGATACAAAAAAGATACGCAGTATTTT	CAISGALGYKKDTQYF
TRBD1	TRBV4-1	.	TRBJ1-2	TGCGCCAGCAGCCGGTTCGAGACAGGGGGCGCTAATGGCTACACCTTC	CASSRFETGGANGYTF
.	TRBV6-2/TRBV6-3	.	TRBJ1-3	TGTGCCAGCAGTTATCCGCAGGGCTCTGGAAACACCATATATTTT	CASSYPQGSGNTIYF
TRBD1	TRBV7-8	.	TRBJ1-4	TGTGCCAGCACCGAAGGACAGGGGAGTGAAAAACTGTTTTTT	CASTEGQGSEKLFF
TRBD2	TRBV11-2	.	TRBJ2-3	TGTGCCAGCAGCTTATCATGGTGGCGGGGGGTCACAGATACGCAGTATTTT	CASSLSWWRGVTDTQYF
TRBD1	TRBV5-1	.	TRBJ1-2	TGCGCCAGCAGCTTGGGACAGGGAGGAGATGGCTACACCTTC	CASSLGQGGDGYTF
TRBD1	TRBV7-9	once	TRBJ1-5	TGTGCCAGCAGCAGAACAGGGGAAAATCAGCCCCAGCATTTT	CASSRTGENQPQHF
.	TRBV15	.	TRBJ1-1	TGTGCCACCAGCAGAGATAAAAGCCACCAGGACACTGAAGCTTTCTTT	CATSRDKSHQDTEAFF
.	TRBV7-9	once	TRBJ2-3	TGTGCCAGCAGCTTACGACGTGGGAGCACAGATACGCAGTATTTT	CASSLRRGSTDTQYF
TRBD1	TRBV6-5	.	TRBJ1-5	TGTGCCAGCAGTTACCCCGGACAGGGTTCCAATCAGCCCCAGCATTTT	CASSYPGQGSNQPQHF
.	TRBV4-1	.	TRBJ1-5	TGCGCCAGCAGCCAAGAGGAAAGCAATCAGCCCCAGCATTTT	CASSQEESNQPQHF
.	TRBV6-5	.	TRBJ1-2	TGTGCCAGCAGTTACCGGACCAGTAGGGGCTATGGCTACACCTTC	CASSYRTSRGYGYTF
.	TRBV20-1	.	TRBJ2-5	TGCAGTGCTAGAGAACCGGGATTAGAGACCCAGTACTTC	CSAREPGLETQYF
.	TRBV20-1	few	TRBJ2-3	TGCAGTGCTAGAGATCGCACAGGGCGTGGCACAGATACGCAGTATTTT	CSARDRTGRGTDTQYF
.	TRBV6-1	.	TRBJ2-3	TGTGCCAGCAGCCTAGACTTCACCGGCACAGATACGCAGTATTTT	CASSLDFTGTDTQYF
.	TRBV20-1	few	TRBJ2-5	TGCAGTGCTAGGACAGGATTGTACCAAGAGACCCAGTACTTC	CSARTGLYQETQYF
.	TRBV12-3/TRBV12-4	.	TRBJ2-4	TGTGCCAGCAGTTTAGAGGGCTACATTCAGTACTTC	CASSLEGYIQYF
.	TRBV7-2	few	TRBJ1-2	TGTGCCAGCAGCCCTGGGTCTAACTATGGCTACACCTTC	CASSPGSNYGYTF
TRBD1	TRBV2	.	TRBJ2-7	TGTGCCAGCAGATGGACCCGGGACAGTGACTCCTACGAGCAGTACTTC	CASRWTRDSDSYEQYF
TRBD1	TRBV24-1	.	TRBJ1-5	TGTGCCACCAGTGACACAAACAGGGGGCCTTTTAGCAATCAGCCCCAGCATTTT	CATSDTNRGPFSNQPQHF
TRBD1	TRBV7-9	.	TRBJ2-1	TGTGCCAGCAGCTTTCCGGGACAGGCCTACAATGAGCAGTTCTTC	CASSFPGQAYNEQFF
.	TRBV11-3	.	TRBJ1-1	TGTGCCAGCAGCTTACCGCAGGGGAGGGACACTGAAGCTTTCTTT	CASSLPQGRDTEAFF
.	TRBV20-1	.	TRBJ2-1	TGCAGTGCTAGCGGGCCCTCCTACAATGAGCAGTTCTTC	CSASGPSYNEQFF
.	TRBV21-1	.	TRBJ2-3	TGTGCCAGCAGCAACCCGACAGGGGCTTTCACAGATACGCAGTATTTT	CASSNPTGAFTDTQYF
.	TRBV7-9	.	TRBJ2-7	TGTGCCAGCAGCTCTGTCTACGAGCAGTACTTC	CASSSVYEQYF
TRBD1	TRBV5-6	few	TRBJ2-7	TGTGCCAGCAGCGGGACAGGGGAAGCTCTCTACGAGCAGTACTTC	CASSGTGEALYEQYF
.	TRBV3-1	few	TRBJ1-2	TGTGCCAGCAGCCAAGCGAGTGGCTACACCTTC	CASSQASGYTF
.	TRBV12-3/TRBV12-4	.	TRBJ1-5	TGTGCCAGCAAAAAGGACGGGCTTTCAAAGAATCAGCCCCAGCATTTT	CASKKDGLSKNQPQHF